This is a list of T cell receptor beta chains from one sample in a study of blood T cell repertoires in COVID-19. The table came from immunoSEQ multiplex PCR; TCRdb's copy has only in-frame clones and leaves some out. The sample includes 250,000 to 400,000 clones, roughly 90% of them seen just once. The sequenced sample was peripheral blood. The source is a woman in her 30s with COVID-19, enrolled during active disease. Both conserved end residues are part of each CDR3. Fields, in order: D gene, J gene, V gene, clone size, CDR3 DNA, CDR3 protein. The D gene is left open where the match is weak. The size entry is marked missing in some rows and otherwise reads once, few, many or a size class.

-,TRBJ2-2,TRBV27,-,TGTGCCAGCAGTTCCCTCGGACTGCTGAACACCGGGGAGCTGTTTTTT,CASSSLGLLNTGELFF
TRBD1,TRBJ1-1,TRBV3-1/TRBV3-2,-,TGTGCCAGCAGCCCGGACAGGGCGACGACTGAAGCTTTCTTT,CASSPDRATTEAFF
TRBD1,TRBJ2-7,TRBV11-3,once,TGTGCCAGCAGCTCTAACACAGGGGACTACGAGCAGTACTTC,CASSSNTGDYEQYF
-,TRBJ1-1,TRBV19,few,TGTGCCAGTAGTTTACAGGGGAACACTGAAGCTTTCTTT,CASSLQGNTEAFF
-,TRBJ2-7,TRBV2,-,TGTGCCATCAGGGGAGGGGCCTCCTACGAGCAGTACTTC,CAIRGGASYEQYF
TRBD1,TRBJ1-1,TRBV28,-,TGTGCCAGCAGTTTACTCAGGGGGCGCGCGGGCACTGAAGCTTTCTTT,CASSLLRGRAGTEAFF
-,TRBJ1-3,TRBV5-1,-,TGCGCCCGCAGCTTGGGGGGGGGACGAGGAAACACCATATATTTT,CARSLGGGRGNTIYF
TRBD2,TRBJ2-1,TRBV2,-,TGTGCCAGCAGGAAAGGACTAGCGGGAGGGCGGAATGAGCAGTTCTTC,CASRKGLAGGRNEQFF
TRBD2,TRBJ2-1,TRBV4-1,-,TGCGCCAGCAAGCCCTTCCCTAGCGGGAGTTCATATGAGCAGTTCTTC,CASKPFPSGSSYEQFF
TRBD2,TRBJ2-7,TRBV3-1/TRBV3-2,once,TGTGCCAGCAGCCCTTTTGCGGGAGAAGGCGAGCAGTACTTC,CASSPFAGEGEQYF
-,TRBJ1-1,TRBV2,-,TGTGCCAGCTTCCTGGGGGGGAACACTGAAGCTTTCTTT,CASFLGGNTEAFF
-,TRBJ2-7,TRBV5-4,-,TGTGCCAGCAGCTTGGAGGGGGGGAGCAGCACCTACGAGCAGTACTTC,CASSLEGGSSTYEQYF
TRBD1,TRBJ2-4,TRBV19,few,TGTGCCAGTAGTATAGTGAGAGGAGGACAGGGAAGGACCAAAAACATTCAGTACTTC,CASSIVRGGQGRTKNIQYF
TRBD2,TRBJ2-7,TRBV7-2,-,TGTGCCAGCAGCCTGACTAGCGGAACCTACGAGCAGTACTTC,CASSLTSGTYEQYF
TRBD1,TRBJ1-2,TRBV12-5,-,TGTGCTAGTGGTTTGCCCCTCGCGGGACAGGGGCTCGGTGTGGGCTATGGCTACACCTTC,CASGLPLAGQGLGVGYGYTF
TRBD1,TRBJ2-7,TRBV4-1,-,TGCGCCAGCAGCCAAGGGGGGACAGGGAGCTCCTACGAGCAGTACTTC,CASSQGGTGSSYEQYF
-,TRBJ1-3,TRBV19,-,TGTGCCAGTAGCCCTCTCGGTTCCCCAGGAAACACCATATATTTT,CASSPLGSPGNTIYF
TRBD1,TRBJ2-1,TRBV18,-,TGTGCCAGCTCGTTTAACGGACAGGGGATCCACAATGAGCAGTTCTTC,CASSFNGQGIHNEQFF
-,TRBJ1-6,TRBV3-1/TRBV3-2,-,TGTGCCAGCAGCCACGGACAGATCCTTAATTCACCCCTCCACTTT,CASSHGQILNSPLHF
TRBD2,TRBJ2-7,TRBV18,-,TGTGCCAGCTCAGCCGGGACTAGCTACGAGCAGTACTTC,CASSAGTSYEQYF
-,TRBJ2-7,TRBV5-4,-,TGTGCCAGCAGCCGAGATGTTCTTTCCTACGAGCAGTACTTC,CASSRDVLSYEQYF
-,TRBJ1-2,TRBV29-1,-,TGCAGCGCAGGAAGGGAGGGAGGCTATGGCTACACCTTC,CSAGREGGYGYTF
TRBD1,TRBJ2-1,TRBV4-1,-,TGCGCCAGCAGCCAAGAGGACAGGGGTTCGTACAATGAGCAGTTCTTC,CASSQEDRGSYNEQFF
TRBD2,TRBJ2-1,TRBV5-4,-,TGTGCCAGCAGCCCTGGGGCGGGACTATCCTACAATGAGCAGTTCTTC,CASSPGAGLSYNEQFF
-,TRBJ1-2,TRBV7-2,-,TGTGCCAGCAGCCGCGTTGTCGAAAGCTACACCTTC,CASSRVVESYTF
-,TRBJ1-1,TRBV19,-,TGTGCCAGCCTGGGGAGGGGGGTCACTGAAGCTTTCTTT,CASLGRGVTEAFF
TRBD1,TRBJ1-4,TRBV30,-,TGTGCCTGGAGCGTGGGGGACAGCAGTAATGAAAAACTGTTTTTT,CAWSVGDSSNEKLFF
-,TRBJ1-1,TRBV5-5,few,TGTGCCAGCAGCTACCTACAGGTAAACACTGAAGCTTTCTTT,CASSYLQVNTEAFF
-,TRBJ2-7,TRBV6-1,-,TGTGCCAGCAGTGAAATGGAGCTGCCGGAGTACTTC,CASSEMELPEYF
-,TRBJ2-7,TRBV30,-,TGTGCCTGGAGTGACACGACTGGCGAGCAGTACTTC,CAWSDTTGEQYF
TRBD2,TRBJ2-1,TRBV19,-,TGTGCCAGTAGTACACTAGCGATTGGCAATGAGCAGTTCTTC,CASSTLAIGNEQFF
-,TRBJ1-3,TRBV5-4,-,TGTGCCAGCAGCTTAGGGAGGGGACCTGGAAACACCATATATTTT,CASSLGRGPGNTIYF
-,TRBJ1-2,TRBV7-9,-,TGTGCCAGCTGGGATCAAGGGAGTAACTATGGCTACACCTTC,CASWDQGSNYGYTF
TRBD1,TRBJ2-1,TRBV2,-,TGTGCCAGCAGTGAAGAGGGACAGGGTAACAATGAGCAGTTCTTC,CASSEEGQGNNEQFF
TRBD2,TRBJ2-7,TRBV2,-,TGTGCCAGCGACCAGCGGGAGGGTGTTGAGCAGTACTTC,CASDQREGVEQYF
TRBD1,TRBJ2-7,TRBV3-1/TRBV3-2,-,TGTGCCAGCAGCCAGGGACAGGGGTTGGTCATATACGAGCAGTACTTC,CASSQGQGLVIYEQYF
-,TRBJ2-2,TRBV7-8,few,TGTGCCAGCAGCTTAGCGAGGGCGGCCGGGGAGCTGTTTTTT,CASSLARAAGELFF
TRBD1,TRBJ1-1,TRBV7-2,-,TGTGCCAGCAGCGGAAGGGACAGGTCCTTGAAAGCTTTCTTT,CASSGRDRSLKAFF
-,TRBJ1-1,TRBV28,-,TGTGCCAGCAGCTACCGCGGGCCCACTGAAGCTTTCTTT,CASSYRGPTEAFF
-,TRBJ1-1,TRBV9,-,TGTGCCAGCAGCGTAGGAAATTCTGAGGACACTGAAGCTTTCTTT,CASSVGNSEDTEAFF
-,TRBJ1-1,TRBV6-5,-,TGTGCCAGCAGACCCCGGGCGGGGGCGGGAACTGAAGCTTTCTTT,CASRPRAGAGTEAFF
TRBD2,TRBJ2-5,TRBV20-1,-,TGCAGTGCTAGTTCTCCTAGCGGGAGGCTCCAAGAGACCCAGTACTTC,CSASSPSGRLQETQYF
-,TRBJ1-1,TRBV14,-,TGTGCCAGCAGCCAATTAACGGACAGTGAAGCTTTCTTT,CASSQLTDSEAFF
TRBD1,TRBJ2-3,TRBV2,-,TGTGCCAGCAGCAGGGACAGCCCCATCGCAGATACGCAGTATTTT,CASSRDSPIADTQYF
-,TRBJ2-1,TRBV29-1,-,TGCAGCGTTGGGGGGGTTCTAAACAATGAGCAGTTCTTC,CSVGGVLNNEQFF
-,TRBJ1-1,TRBV10-3,-,TGTGCCATCAGCAGGGTAGGGAACACTGAAGCTTTCTTT,CAISRVGNTEAFF
-,TRBJ2-2,TRBV11-3,once,TGTGCCAGCAGCTCTTCGACAGCTTCCACCGGGGAGCTGTTTTTT,CASSSSTASTGELFF
TRBD1,TRBJ2-7,TRBV11-2,-,TGTGCCAGCACCAGACAGGGGCCCCACGAGCAGTACTTC,CASTRQGPHEQYF
TRBD1,TRBJ1-2,TRBV4-1,-,TGCGCCAGCAGCCAATTGGGACAGGGGAATGGCTACACCTTC,CASSQLGQGNGYTF
TRBD1,TRBJ1-2,TRBV24-1,-,TGTGCCACCAGTGATTCGGCCGGACAGGGAATACGTGGCTACACCTTC,CATSDSAGQGIRGYTF
-,TRBJ2-1,TRBV5-1,-,TGCGCCAGCAGCAGGACCCGGGGTATCGAGCAGTTCTTC,CASSRTRGIEQFF
TRBD1,TRBJ2-1,TRBV2,-,TGTGCCAGTGGGACAGGGGGCTACAATGAGCAGTTCTTC,CASGTGGYNEQFF
-,TRBJ2-5,TRBV6-5,-,TGTGCCAGCAGAGCCTACTCGGAGGGGGAGACCCAGTACTTC,CASRAYSEGETQYF
TRBD1,TRBJ2-1,TRBV4-2,-,TGTGCCAGCAGCCAAGAGGACAGGGGCTCCTACAATGAGCAGTTCTTC,CASSQEDRGSYNEQFF
-,TRBJ2-6,TRBV5-5,-,TGTGCCAGCAGCTTAGGCAAGGGAGTCTCTGGGGCCAACGTCCTGACTTTC,CASSLGKGVSGANVLTF
-,TRBJ2-1,TRBV5-4,-,TGTGCCAGCAGCCCCACGGGAGACCACAATGAGCAGTTCTTC,CASSPTGDHNEQFF
-,TRBJ2-3,TRBV1,-,TGCCGATGGCGGGAGGACCCAGATACGCAGTATTTT,CRWREDPDTQYF